This T cell receptor (beta chain) was observed in a study of T cell responses to AZD1222 COVID-19 vaccine. Study at large: Doses given second, at about 4 or about 12 weeks, were pooled.

This table comes from immunoSEQ multiplex PCR, and its TCRdb copy is limited to in-frame clones, with some not included. This repertoire shows 130,000 to 150,000 clones, 85% to 95% found once; its top ten account for approximately 2.1%. CDR3 length: 14 residues. Germline V gene lookup returns CDR1 MNHNY and CDR2 SVGAGI (reference sequence). Trimming took off 10 bases at V and 8 bases at J, with 18 bases between the two ends. This material consisted of peripheral blood, taken on day 0 of AZD1222 vaccination. This clonotype originated in an adult in good health. The chain recombines TRBV6-6 with TRBJ1-6; a weak D match, TRBD1 (6 bases). CDR3 residues: CATLHRESDSPLHF. CDR3 nucleotides: TGTGCCACCCTACACAGGGAATCGGATTCACCCCTCCACTTT.